This TCR beta chain derives from a study of identical twins. TCRdb itself ran the 5' RACE reads through MiXCR, one entry per CDR3 protein. This sample has hundreds of thousands of distinct CDR3 sequences; around 24% occur once, and the top ten carry around 3%. The CDR3 consists of 15 residues. The germline CDR1 and CDR2 sequences are SGHDT and YYEEEE. V lost 0 bases and J lost 5; bases outside the gene matches: 3. Separately, the same data were catalogued under a study of T cells expressing NK-cell markers.

The specimen was CD4+ T cells sorted from blood. The TCR comes from a young woman in good health. The rearrangement joins TRBV5-6 to TRBJ2-3; 10 bases align to TRBD1. The chain's CDR3 is CASSLGGQGGDTQYF. The DNA for the CDR3 is TGTGCCAGCAGCTTGGGTGGACAGGGGGGAGATACGCAGTATTTT.